This TCR beta chain was recorded in a study of shared clonotypes between healthy human individuals. Overall study: CD4 naive and memory got three plates each, CD8 naive two, CD8 memory one. The study, taken as a whole, reports: Sharing across a few donors was seen in around 5% of naive CD4 clonotypes.

About this clone: Antigen specificity is unknown.

Naive CD8 populations comprised CD45RO-negative cells positively selected for CCR7, excluding terminally differentiated effector memory CD45RA+ cells. Germline V gives CDR1 LGHNA, CDR2 YNFKEQ. The ends lost 4 bases at V and 2 bases at J; junction bases unmatched: 7. The CDR3 covers 15 residues. Once extracted for a subset, genomic DNA was divided evenly among several immunoSEQ plates. TCRdb's copy holds only in-frame clones and misses some; the assay was immunoSEQ multiplex PCR. The sample records about 2.1 million clones, 80% to 95% being singletons. This receptor was obtained from a man between 18 and 29 years old in good health. Some clones in this sample may be carry-over from other donors' samples. The sample consisted of naive CD8+ T cells from PBMCs. V gene TRBV4-2 combines with J gene TRBJ1-2, with 7 nucleotides matching TRBD1. The CDR3 region is CASSPRQGENYGYTF. The CDR3 region has the DNA TGTGCCAGCAGCCCGAGACAGGGAGAGAACTATGGCTACACCTTC.